This entry concerns a single T cell receptor (beta chain). Its specificity is unknown. The CDR3 is made up of 16 amino acids. Trimming removed 1 base from V and 0 bases from J; junction bases left unmatched: 2. CDR1 and CDR2 (germline): LNHNV, YYDKDF (reference sequence). This record comes from a study of shared clonotypes between healthy human individuals. Study summary: Each donor's CD8 memory used one plate, CD8 naive two, each CD4 subset three. Study observations and caveats: As a rule, naive subsets had a larger estimated richness than memory subsets. Rarefaction demonstrated incomplete sorted-subset sequencing despite large depth.

Healthy HIV-negative adults with no recent acute infections or vaccinations were recruited as donors. The protocol was immunoSEQ multiplex PCR, while the TCRdb copy is restricted to in-frame clones and leaves out a portion. This table holds more than 150,000 clones, approximately 60% found once. This receptor was identified in a man aged 30-40 years in good health. Sequencing was carried out using memory CD4+ T cells sorted from blood. The subset: CD45RA-negative fraction. V is TRBV15 and J is TRBJ1-5; 8 positions agree with TRBD1. The DNA for the CDR3 is TGTGCCACCAGCAGAGGGGGACAGGTTAGCAATCAGCCCCAGCATTTT. This sequence encodes CATSRGGQVSNQPQHF.